Given below is one T cell receptor (beta chain) in context. Its matching antigen is unknown. This record comes from a study of early T cells in non-severe SARS-CoV-2 infection. Study background: The chains were unpaired, and the sequenced material was bulk RNA from unsorted whole blood.

Study conclusions and caveats: The study's VDJdb matching favored anti-spike CD8 responses and missed private and CD4 specificities.

Individual cDNA molecules each received unique molecular identifiers attached to them. TCRdb re-called the 5' RACE reads with MiXCR, one entry per CDR3 protein. The table shows roughly 32,000 distinct CDR3 sequences, with 9% to 9.5% occurring only once. V lost 4 bases and J 8 bases, leaving 21 bases between the germline ends. The germline gives CDR1 SGDLS, CDR2 YYNGEE. This CDR3 is 15 amino acids long. Material: whole blood. The receptor comes from an adult who was a healthcare worker with PCR-confirmed SARS-CoV-2 infection or an uninfected control (not recorded which). The V gene is TRBV9, the J gene TRBJ1-2; the D is unclear. The CDR3 region has the DNA TGTGCCAGCAGCTTTTCCGAATTAAGGGCAGGAGGCTACACCTTC. Residues: CASSFSELRAGGYTF.